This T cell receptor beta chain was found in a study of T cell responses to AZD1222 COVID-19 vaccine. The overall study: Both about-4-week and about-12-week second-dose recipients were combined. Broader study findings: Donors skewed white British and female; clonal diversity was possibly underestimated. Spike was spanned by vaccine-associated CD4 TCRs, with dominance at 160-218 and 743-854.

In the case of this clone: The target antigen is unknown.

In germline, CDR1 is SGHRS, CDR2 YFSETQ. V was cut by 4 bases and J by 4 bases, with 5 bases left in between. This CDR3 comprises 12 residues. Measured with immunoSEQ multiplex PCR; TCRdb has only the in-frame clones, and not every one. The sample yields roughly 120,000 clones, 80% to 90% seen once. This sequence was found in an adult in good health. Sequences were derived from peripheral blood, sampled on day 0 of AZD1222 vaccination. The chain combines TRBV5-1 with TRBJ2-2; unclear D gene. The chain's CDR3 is CASSTVTGELFF. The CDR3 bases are TGCGCCAGCAGCACCGTCACCGGGGAGCTGTTTTTT.